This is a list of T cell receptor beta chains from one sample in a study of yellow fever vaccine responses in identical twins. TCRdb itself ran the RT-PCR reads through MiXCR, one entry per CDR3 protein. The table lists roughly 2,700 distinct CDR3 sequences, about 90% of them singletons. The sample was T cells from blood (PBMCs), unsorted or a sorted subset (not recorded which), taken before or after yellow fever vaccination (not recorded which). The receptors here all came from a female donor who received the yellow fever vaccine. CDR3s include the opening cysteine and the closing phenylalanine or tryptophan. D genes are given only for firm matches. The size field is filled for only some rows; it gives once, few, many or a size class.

CASSIGGLAGGVNSYEQYF	TGTGCCAGTAGTATAGGTGGACTAGCGGGAGGGGTTAACTCCTACGAGCAGTACTTC	NA	TRBV19	TRBJ2-7	TRBD2
CASGETGEKLFF	TGTGCCAGCGGAGAGACAGGGGAAAAACTGTTTTTT	NA	TRBV7-9	TRBJ1-4	TRBD1
CASSYSGLSGNTIYF	TGTGCCAGCAGTTACTCAGGCCTCTCTGGAAACACCATATATTTT	few	TRBV6-2/TRBV6-3	TRBJ1-3	NA
CASSRTRHNEKLFF	TGTGCCAGCAGCCGGACAAGGCACAATGAAAAACTGTTTTTT	NA	TRBV11-2	TRBJ1-4	NA
CASSFGVGADTQYF	TGTGCCAGCAGCTTCGGGGTAGGAGCAGATACGCAGTATTTT	NA	TRBV11-1	TRBJ2-3	NA
CSALILYEQYF	TGCAGCGCGTTGATTCTCTACGAGCAGTACTTC	NA	TRBV29-1	TRBJ2-7	NA
CASSPLQRVYGYTF	TGTGCCAGCAGCCCACTCCAACGGGTTTACGGCTACACCTTC	NA	TRBV7-9	TRBJ1-2	NA
CAISSQGENQPQHF	TGTGCCATCAGCTCTCAGGGGGAGAATCAGCCCCAGCATTTT	few	TRBV10-3	TRBJ1-5	TRBD1
CASSGFDGSDEQFF	TGCGCCAGCAGCGGTTTCGACGGATCGGATGAGCAGTTCTTC	NA	TRBV5-1	TRBJ2-1	NA
CASSYSIGGLNTEAFF	TGTGCCAGCAGTTACTCGATTGGCGGATTGAACACTGAAGCTTTCTTT	NA	TRBV6-5	TRBJ1-1	NA
CASSLRLAGGHDTQYF	TGTGCCAGCAGTTTAAGACTAGCGGGGGGCCATGATACGCAGTATTTT	NA	TRBV12-3/TRBV12-4	TRBJ2-3	TRBD2
CATSARLNEKLFF	TGTGCCACCAGTGCCAGGCTTAATGAAAAACTGTTTTTT	few	TRBV15	TRBJ1-4	NA
CASSHLYGYTF	TGTGCCAGCAGCCATCTCTATGGCTACACCTTC	NA	TRBV3-1	TRBJ1-2	NA
CASSSTRIEAFF	TGTGCCAGCAGCTCAACCAGAATAGAAGCTTTCTTT	NA	TRBV11-3	TRBJ1-1	NA
CASSTWPGGTEAFF	TGTGCCAGCAGCACATGGCCAGGGGGAACTGAAGCTTTCTTT	NA	TRBV5-5	TRBJ1-1	TRBD1
CASRGYNEQFF	TGTGCCAGTAGAGGATACAATGAGCAGTTCTTC	NA	TRBV19	TRBJ2-1	NA
CASSPGEKLFF	TGTGCCAGCAGTCCGGGGGAAAAACTGTTTTTT	NA	TRBV11-1	TRBJ1-4	NA
CASSPRQGGQYF	TGTGCCAGCAGCCCCCGTCAGGGCGGGCAGTATTTT	NA	TRBV14	TRBJ2-3	NA
CASSQDLPSGTGLGNYGYTF	TGTGCCAGCAGCCAAGATTTGCCCAGCGGGACAGGGTTGGGTAACTATGGCTACACCTTC	NA	TRBV4-2	TRBJ1-2	TRBD1
CAWSPPWHWNTEAFF	TGTGCCTGGTCCCCCCCGTGGCATTGGAACACTGAAGCTTTCTTT	NA	TRBV30	TRBJ1-1	NA
CASSERGTSGSSYEQYF	TGTGCCAGCAGTGAGAGAGGAACTAGCGGTAGCTCCTACGAGCAGTACTTC	NA	TRBV2	TRBJ2-7	TRBD2
CAIRTGTIEETQYF	TGTGCCATCAGGACCGGGACTATAGAAGAGACCCAGTACTTC	NA	TRBV10-3	TRBJ2-5	TRBD2
CASSEGFFYEQYF	TGTGCCAGCAGTGAGGGGTTTTTCTACGAGCAGTACTTC	NA	TRBV2	TRBJ2-7	NA
CSVEKGAAFF	TGCAGCGTTGAAAAGGGGGCGGCTTTCTTT	NA	TRBV29-1	TRBJ1-1	TRBD1
CSARDLPGDGYTF	TGCAGTGCTAGAGATCTCCCAGGGGATGGCTACACCTTC	few	TRBV20-1	TRBJ1-2	NA
CASSPPGLGLITEAFF	TGTGCCAGCAGCCCCCCTGGTCTGGGATTGATCACTGAAGCTTTCTTT	NA	TRBV4-2	TRBJ1-1	NA
CSVASTGAQETQYF	TGCAGCGTCGCGTCGACAGGGGCCCAAGAGACCCAGTACTTC	NA	TRBV29-1	TRBJ2-5	TRBD1